A selection of T cell receptor beta chains follows, all from one sample in a study of CD8+ T cells in alopecia areata. The method was immunoSEQ multiplex PCR; TCRdb's version includes in-frame clones alone and lacks a portion of them. Found here are approximately 210,000 clones, under 70% of them singletons; the top ten hold roughly 1.2%. The sequencing used CD4+ T cells sorted from blood, collected at roughly week 45, from a patient treated with tofacitinib. These receptors were obtained from a human donor with alopecia areata. The CDR3 runs from the conserved cysteine through the conserved F or W. D genes are given only for firm matches.

D | V | CDR3
NA | TRBV30 | CAWSPTRFEQYF
NA | TRBV23-1 | CASRPEWVLDYGYTF
NA | TRBV29-1 | CSGEGVMNTEAFF
TRBD2 | TRBV10-3 | CAIRVSGEETQYF
NA | TRBV29-1 | CSVEAAGDGPQHF
NA | TRBV4-1 | CASSQVERSNEQFF
NA | TRBV7-2 | CASSFQSSQYF
NA | TRBV29-1 | CSACEGPNTEAFF
NA | TRBV28 | CASIHSSGGVYEQYF
TRBD1 | TRBV28 | CASSTGALNTEAFF
TRBD1 | TRBV5-6 | CASSRAGQGSNEQYF
NA | TRBV20-1 | CSASTGDTQYF
NA | TRBV30 | CAWSVKQPNQPQHF
NA | TRBV30 | CAWSVLDGYTF
TRBD2 | TRBV30 | CAFHRGGYEQYF
NA | TRBV27 | CASSSPGTGNGYTF
NA | TRBV5-1 | CASSLSGTVGEKLFF
TRBD1 | TRBV5-1 | CASSVQGARNTEAFF
TRBD1 | TRBV29-1 | CSVEDLKQNRGLLNTEAFF
NA | TRBV6-1 | CASPTRNKNQPQHF
NA | TRBV10-1 | CASSVGRGPYEQYF
NA | TRBV7-2 | CASTTGSYTGELFF
NA | TRBV7-2 | CASSLSRESGGYTF
TRBD2 | TRBV5-8 | CASSPEGSGGAWEQFF
NA | TRBV9 | CASSVGGLDNEQFF
NA | TRBV5-1 | CASSLRLRLTSTDTQYF
NA | TRBV19 | CASSSQAGTEAFF
NA | TRBV7-2 | CASSPQGWAGQPQHF
TRBD1 | TRBV29-1 | CSVGGQGDQPQHF
NA | TRBV29-1 | CSVAQGSYEQYF
NA | TRBV28 | CASSQPRGLSYEQYF
TRBD1 | TRBV4-3 | CASSTSGQGLYEQYF
NA | TRBV5-1 | CASRSQGTDSYNEQFF
NA | TRBV27 | CASSGVPPAREAFF
NA | TRBV28 | CASSQQGTYEQYF
NA | TRBV29-1 | CSVEQAITEAFF
NA | TRBV7-2 | CASSFVGLQYF
NA | TRBV5-1 | CASSLEGNTIYF
NA | TRBV6-5 | CASSSDDRLPGYTF
NA | TRBV11-2 | CASTLPGNGYTF
NA | TRBV5-6 | CASSLLETQYF
NA | TRBV29-1 | CSVSSGPIYGYTF
TRBD1 | TRBV10-3 | CAAKDREDTEAFF